This TCR beta chain was recorded in a study of T cell responses to AZD1222 COVID-19 vaccine. TCRdb keeps only in-frame clones here, not all; method: immunoSEQ multiplex PCR. The data show about 160,000 clones, around nine tenths seen once. Germline V gene sequence: CDR1 MDHEN, CDR2 SYDVKM. This CDR3 contains 13 residues. The ends were cut back, 6 bases at V and 8 bases at J, with 11 bases in the middle. The sequence was obtained from an adult who received the AZD1222 COVID-19 vaccine. This chain links TRBV28 with TRBJ1-6; no reliable D call. The source material was peripheral blood, sampled 28 days after the second AZD1222 dose. The CDR3 protein is CASSLPGDSPLHF. The CDR3 DNA is TGTGCCAGCAGCCTCCCAGGCGATTCACCCCTCCACTTT.